This TCR beta chain was observed in a study of blood T cells in healthy people across ages. General study points: The authors considered diversity estimates from one million T cells to be underestimates. In older individuals, TCR beta diversity per million T cells was lower, falling roughly linearly with age.

Each individual donor underwent a draw of approximately 9.8 milliliters of peripheral blood. Germline loops: CDR1 KGHDR, CDR2 SFDVKD. Trimming took 1 base from V and 5 from J; bases not matched to a gene: 5. This CDR3 region has 15 residues. PCR was performed a second time for about 7 to 12 cycles using a sample-barcoded 5' primer and a J-beta primer mix. A template-switch adaptor containing 12 random nucleotides labeled each cDNA molecule. TCRdb used MiXCR to reprocess the 5' RACE reads, holding one entry per CDR3 protein. The table shows 2 million or so distinct CDR3 sequences, with around half occurring only once. As for this clonotype: Its antigen is still unknown.

The TCR was taken from a woman aged 40-49 years in good health. Sequenced material: blood. This chain uses TRBV24-1 with TRBJ2-5, with TRBD1 matching over 8 bases. This chain's CDR3 is CATSDLGQGAETQYF. The CDR3 DNA reads TGTGCCACCAGTGATTTAGGGCAGGGGGCGGAGACCCAGTACTTC.